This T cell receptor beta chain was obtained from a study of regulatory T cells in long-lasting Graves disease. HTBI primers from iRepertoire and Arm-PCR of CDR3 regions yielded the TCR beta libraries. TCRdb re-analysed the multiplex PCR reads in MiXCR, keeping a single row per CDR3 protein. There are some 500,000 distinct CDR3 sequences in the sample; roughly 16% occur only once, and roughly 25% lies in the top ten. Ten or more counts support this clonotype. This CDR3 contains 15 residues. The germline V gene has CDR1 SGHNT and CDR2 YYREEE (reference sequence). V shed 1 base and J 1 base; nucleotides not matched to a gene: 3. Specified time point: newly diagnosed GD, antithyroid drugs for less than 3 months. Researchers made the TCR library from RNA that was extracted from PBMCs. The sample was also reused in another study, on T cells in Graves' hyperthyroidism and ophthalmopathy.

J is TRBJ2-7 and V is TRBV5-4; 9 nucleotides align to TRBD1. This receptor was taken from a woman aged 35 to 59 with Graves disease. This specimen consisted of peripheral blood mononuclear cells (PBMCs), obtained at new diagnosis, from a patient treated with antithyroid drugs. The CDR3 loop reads CASSLTGQGSYEQYF. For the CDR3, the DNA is TGTGCCAGCAGCTTGACCGGACAGGGGTCCTACGAGCAGTACTTC.